A single sample is the source of the 12 T cell receptor beta chains below, sequenced in a study of cytomegalovirus exposure and HLA in healthy donors. TCRdb keeps only in-frame clones here, not all; method: immunoSEQ multiplex PCR. The data show over 250,000 clones, 80% to 90% seen once. Sequencing was done on a sample of PBMCs. These TCRs come from a woman between 18 and 29 years old in good health and CMV-seronegative.

The chain employs TRBV6-5 and TRBJ2-1, with 9 bases matching TRBD2. V lost 4 bases and J lost 10; bases outside the gene matches: 14. Germline V gives CDR1 MNHEY, CDR2 SVGAGI. This CDR3 has 16 amino acids. The CDR3 nucleotides read TGTGCCAGCAGTTCCCCGCATACTAGCGGGTCAGCCGAGCAGTTCTTC. It yields the protein CASSSPHTSGSAEQFF.

The chain links TRBV30 to TRBJ1-1, with TRBD1 matching over 7 bases. CDR1 is GTSNPN, CDR2 SVGIG, per germline (reference sequence). This CDR3 comprises 15 residues. The V gene end was trimmed by 2 bases and the J gene end by 0 bases; junction bases not matched to a gene: 6. CDR3 in DNA: TGTGCCTGGAGTTTTCCCGGGACAGTGAACACTGAAGCTTTCTTT. Its translation is CAWSFPGTVNTEAFF. The variable domain in full, completed from reference TRBV30 and TRBJ1-1, reads SQTIHQWPATLVQPVGSPLSLECTVEGTSNPNLYWYRQAAGRGLQLLFYSVGIGQISSEVPQNLSASRPQDRQFILSSKKLLLSDSGFYLCAWSFPGTVNTEAFFGQGTRLTVV.

V gene TRBV9 combines with J gene TRBJ2-5; D possibly corresponds to TRBD2 (6 bases). V was cut by 0 bases and J by 3 bases, with 9 bases left in between. This CDR3 has 14 amino acids. The germline gives CDR1 SGDLS, CDR2 YYNGEE. The CDR3 loop is CASSVEGLKETQYF. CDR3 sequence (DNA): TGTGCCAGCAGCGTAGAAGGACTAAAAGAGACCCAGTACTTC.

The chain combines TRBV27 with TRBJ1-1; tentative D call: TRBD1 (6 bases). CDR3 length: 15 residues. V lost 0 bases to trimming and J lost 1 base, with 9 bases between them. CDR1 MNHEY and CDR2 SMNVEV come from the germline V gene (reference sequence). The CDR3 loop reads CASSLSFRGNTEAFF. The CDR3 nucleotides read TGTGCCAGCAGTTTATCGTTCAGGGGGAACACTGAAGCTTTCTTT.

The chain links TRBV6-1 to TRBJ1-1; the match to TRBD1 covers 8 bases. The CDR3 spans 14 residues. In germline, CDR1 is MNHNS, CDR2 SASEGT. V lost 2 bases and J lost 10; bases outside the gene matches: 9. The CDR3: CASSESRQGAPAFF. The CDR3 DNA reads TGTGCCAGCAGTGAATCGCGGCAGGGGGCCCCAGCTTTCTTT.

This clone was found a few times. The V gene is TRBV10-3, the J gene TRBJ2-1; maybe TRBD2 (6 bases). Germline V gene sequence: CDR1 ENHRY, CDR2 SYGVKD. V was pared by 2 bases and J by 5 bases, with 10 bases between. The CDR3 is 14 amino acids. DNA for the CDR3: TGTGCCATCAGTGAGGAGGGGAGGCACAATGAGCAGTTCTTC. Translated: CAISEEGRHNEQFF.

This sequence joins TRBV6-5 and TRBJ1-3, with TRBD1 as a possible D gene (6 bases). Trimming left V 3 bases short and J 3 bases short, with 12 bases between. The CDR3 runs to 15 residues. Germline V gives CDR1 MNHEY, CDR2 SVGAGI. The CDR3 DNA is TGTGCCAGCAGTTATGCGGGGGGCGGTGGAAACACCATATATTTT. Translated: CASSYAGGGGNTIYF.

The rearrangement joins TRBV25-1 to TRBJ1-1, with a possible D match to TRBD1 (5 bases). The CDR3 is 14 residues long. Germline assignment: CDR1 MGHDK and CDR2 SYGVNS. V was clipped by 0 bases and J by 5 bases, with 10 bases between them. CDR3 region: CASSEYRGLTEAFF. The CDR3 coding sequence is TGTGCCAGCAGTGAATATCGGGGGTTGACTGAAGCTTTCTTT.

V gene TRBV6-6 combines with J gene TRBJ1-2; the match to TRBD1 covers 9 bases. The CDR3 loop spans 14 amino acids. In germline, CDR1 is MNHNY, CDR2 SVGAGI (reference sequence). Trimming cost V 5 bases and J 1 base; bases outside gene matches: 2. The CDR3 here is CASSPGQGNYGYTF. CDR3 DNA sequence: TGTGCCAGCAGTCCGGGACAGGGTAACTATGGCTACACCTTC.

This sequence joins TRBV18 and TRBJ1-1; TRBD1 matches at 8 bases. This CDR3 is built from 15 residues. The V gene end was trimmed by 1 base and the J gene end by 4 bases; junction bases not matched to a gene: 5. Germline V gene lookup returns CDR1 KGHSH and CDR2 LQKENI. This CDR3 reads CASSPLTGDGTEAFF. In DNA form, the CDR3 reads TGTGCCAGCTCACCACTGACAGGGGATGGCACTGAAGCTTTCTTT.

The rearrangement uses TRBV30 and TRBJ2-2; D possibly corresponds to TRBD2 (5 bases). Per germline, CDR1 GTSNPN and CDR2 SVGIG (reference sequence). With 8 bases removed from V and 6 bases from J, the gap between germline ends came to 16 bases. The CDR3 is made up of 13 amino acids. In nucleotides, the CDR3 is TGTGCCGCCGACCGCACTAGTTCCGGGGAGCTGTTTTTT. It codes for CAADRTSSGELFF.

V usage is TRBV30 and J usage is TRBJ1-1; D is unclear. V dropped 3 bases and J dropped 2 bases, with 13 bases sitting between them. This CDR3 region has 14 residues. Germline lookup yields CDR1 GTSNPN and CDR2 SVGIG (reference sequence). This chain's CDR3 is CAWSVFGVNTEAFF. In nucleotides, the CDR3 is TGTGCCTGGAGCGTCTTCGGGGTTAACACTGAAGCTTTCTTT.